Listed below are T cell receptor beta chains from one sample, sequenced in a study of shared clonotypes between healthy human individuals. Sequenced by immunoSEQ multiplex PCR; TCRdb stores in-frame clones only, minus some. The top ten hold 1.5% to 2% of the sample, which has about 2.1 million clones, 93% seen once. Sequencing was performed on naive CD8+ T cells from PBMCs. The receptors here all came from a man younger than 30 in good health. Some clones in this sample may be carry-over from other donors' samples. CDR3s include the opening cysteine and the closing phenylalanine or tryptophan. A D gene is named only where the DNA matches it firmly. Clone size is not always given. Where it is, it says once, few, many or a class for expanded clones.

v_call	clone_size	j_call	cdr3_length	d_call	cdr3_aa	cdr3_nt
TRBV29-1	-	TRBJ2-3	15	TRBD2	CSVESGRAIADTQYF	TGCAGCGTTGAAAGCGGGAGGGCCATAGCAGATACGCAGTATTTT
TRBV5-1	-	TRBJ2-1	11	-	CASSLVQRQFF	TGCGCCAGCAGCTTGGTACAGAGGCAGTTCTTC
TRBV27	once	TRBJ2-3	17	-	CAPRDSPSRGTPRSQYF	TGTGCCCCCCGCGATTCACCCTCCCGCGGGACACCTCGTTCGCAGTATTTT
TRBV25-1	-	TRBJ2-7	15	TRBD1	CASSTWGQGADEQYF	TGTGCCAGCAGTACTTGGGGACAGGGGGCTGATGAGCAGTACTTC
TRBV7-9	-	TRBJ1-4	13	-	CASSPTANEKLFF	TGTGCCAGCAGCCCGACGGCTAATGAAAAACTGTTTTTT
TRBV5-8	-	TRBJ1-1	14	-	CASSSYDRDTEAFF	TGTGCCAGCAGCTCTTACGATCGGGACACTGAAGCTTTCTTT
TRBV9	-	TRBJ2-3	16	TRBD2	CASSVGSGSMTDTQYF	TGTGCCAGCAGCGTTGGTAGCGGGAGTATGACAGATACGCAGTATTTT
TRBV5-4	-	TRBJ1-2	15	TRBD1	CASSSKGQALAGYTF	TGTGCCAGCAGCTCTAAAGGACAGGCCCTTGCTGGCTACACCTTC
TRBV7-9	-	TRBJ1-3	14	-	CASSPGNSGNTIYF	TGTGCCAGCAGCCCTGGTAACTCTGGAAACACCATATATTTT
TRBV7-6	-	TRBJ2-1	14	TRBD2	CASSPSGSYNEQFF	TGTGCCAGCAGCCCTAGCGGGTCCTACAATGAGCAGTTCTTC
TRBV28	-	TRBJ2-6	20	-	CASSARTAKMGVSGANVLTF	TGTGCCAGCAGTGCCCGGACAGCAAAAATGGGTGTCTCTGGGGCCAACGTCCTGACTTTC
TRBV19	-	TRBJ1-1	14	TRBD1	CASSIGTGSTEAFF	TGTGCCAGTAGTATAGGGACAGGGAGCACTGAAGCTTTCTTT
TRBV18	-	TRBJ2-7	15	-	CASSPRRDQAYEQYF	TGTGCCAGCTCACCACGTCGGGACCAAGCCTACGAGCAGTACTTC
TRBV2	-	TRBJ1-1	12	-	CASMGPRTEAFF	TGTGCCAGCATGGGACCGAGGACTGAAGCTTTCTTT
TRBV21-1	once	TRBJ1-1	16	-	CASSNRARGMNTEAFF	TGTGCCAGCAGCAACCGGGCCAGGGGAATGAACACTGAAGCTTTCTTT
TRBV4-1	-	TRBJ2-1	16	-	CASSQKPGTTHNEQFF	TGCGCCAGCAGCCAAAAACCCGGGACAACCCACAATGAGCAGTTCTTC
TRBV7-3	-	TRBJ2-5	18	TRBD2	CASSLSRLSGGHQETQYF	TGTGCCAGCAGCTTATCCCGTCTGTCGGGAGGCCACCAAGAGACCCAGTACTTC
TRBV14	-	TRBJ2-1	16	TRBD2	CASSSQREGDYNEQFF	TGTGCCAGCAGCTCTCAGCGGGAGGGCGACTACAATGAGCAGTTCTTC
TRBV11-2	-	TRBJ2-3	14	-	CASSLGVGGDTQYF	TGTGCCAGCAGCTTAGGGGTGGGGGGAGATACGCAGTATTTT
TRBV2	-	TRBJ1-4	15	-	CASSEAWGTNEKLFF	TGTGCCAGCAGTGAAGCGTGGGGGACTAATGAAAAACTGTTTTTT
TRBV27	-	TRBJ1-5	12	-	CASSAEGTPQHF	TGTGCCAGCAGTGCTGAAGGGACCCCCCAGCATTTT
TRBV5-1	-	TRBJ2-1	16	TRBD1	CASSLGRGQGYNEQFF	TGCGCCAGCAGCTTGGGGCGGGGACAGGGGTACAATGAGCAGTTCTTC
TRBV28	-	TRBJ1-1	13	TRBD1	CASSLAGGTEAFF	TGTGCCAGCAGTTTAGCAGGGGGCACTGAAGCTTTCTTT
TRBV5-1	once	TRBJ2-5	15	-	CASSLESRVLETQYF	TGCGCCAGCAGCTTGGAGTCTCGGGTCCTGGAGACCCAGTACTTC
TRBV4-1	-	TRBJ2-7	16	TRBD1	CASSQGTGTGAYEQYF	TGCGCCAGCAGCCAAGGGACCGGGACAGGGGCCTACGAGCAGTACTTC
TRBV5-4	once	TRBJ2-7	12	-	CASSMDNYEQYF	TGTGCCAGCAGCATGGACAACTACGAGCAGTACTTC
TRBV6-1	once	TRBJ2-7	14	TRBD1	CASRLKTGSGEQYF	TGTGCCAGCAGGTTAAAGACAGGGTCGGGCGAGCAGTACTTC
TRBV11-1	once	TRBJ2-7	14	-	CASSLWSDSYEQYF	TGTGCCAGCAGCTTATGGTCAGACTCCTACGAGCAGTACTTC
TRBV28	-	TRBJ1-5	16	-	CASSLWEGGTNQPQHF	TGTGCCAGCAGTTTATGGGAGGGAGGGACTAATCAGCCCCAGCATTTT
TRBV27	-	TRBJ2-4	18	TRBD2	CASSLSSQRASGENIQYF	TGTGCCAGCAGTTTATCCTCCCAACGGGCTAGCGGGGAAAACATTCAGTACTTC
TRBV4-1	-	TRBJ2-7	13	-	CASSPQGPNEQYF	TGCGCCAGCAGCCCGCAGGGGCCCAACGAGCAGTACTTC
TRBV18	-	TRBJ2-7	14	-	CASSPWGRFIEQYF	TGTGCCAGCTCACCCTGGGGGAGGTTCATCGAGCAGTACTTC
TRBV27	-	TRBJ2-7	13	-	CASSLSRHYEQYF	TGTGCCAGCAGTTTATCGAGACACTACGAGCAGTACTTC
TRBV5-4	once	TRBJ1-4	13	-	CASSSPGSEKLFF	TGTGCCAGCAGCTCCCCAGGGAGTGAAAAACTGTTTTTT
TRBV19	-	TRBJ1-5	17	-	CASSTSPLWGANQPQHF	TGTGCCAGTAGTACGAGCCCCTTGTGGGGGGCAAATCAGCCCCAGCATTTT
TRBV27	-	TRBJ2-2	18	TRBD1	CASSTTRRGQLNTGELFF	TGTGCCAGCAGTACCACCCGCCGGGGACAGTTGAACACCGGGGAGCTGTTTTTT
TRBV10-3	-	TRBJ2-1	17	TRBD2	CAISTLRGGTTYNEQFF	TGTGCCATCAGTACTCTCCGGGGGGGCACCACCTACAATGAGCAGTTCTTC
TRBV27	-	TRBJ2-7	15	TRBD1	CASRPRGQKTYEQYF	TGTGCCAGCAGACCAAGGGGACAGAAAACCTACGAGCAGTACTTC
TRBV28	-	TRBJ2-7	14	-	CASVGQQSGYEQYF	TGTGCCAGCGTCGGACAGCAAAGCGGTTACGAGCAGTACTTC
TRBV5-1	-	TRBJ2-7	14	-	CASSLMFGGYEQYF	TGCGCCAGCAGCTTAATGTTTGGGGGCTACGAGCAGTACTTC
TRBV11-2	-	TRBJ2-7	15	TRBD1	CASSLDPTGAYEQYF	TGTGCCAGCAGCCTTGACCCGACAGGGGCCTACGAGCAGTACTTC
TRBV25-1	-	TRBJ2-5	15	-	CASSDPTVYQETQYF	TGTGCCAGCAGTGATCCGACGGTCTACCAAGAGACCCAGTACTTC
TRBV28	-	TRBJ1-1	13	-	CASSSGFNTEAFF	TGTGCCAGCAGTTCAGGGTTCAACACTGAAGCTTTCTTT
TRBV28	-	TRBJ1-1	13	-	CASSFIGQPEAFF	TGTGCCAGCAGTTTCATTGGACAGCCTGAAGCTTTCTTT
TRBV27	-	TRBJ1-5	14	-	CASRPTTGYQPQHF	TGTGCCAGCAGACCTACGACTGGATATCAGCCCCAGCATTTT
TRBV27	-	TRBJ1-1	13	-	CASSPYLNTEAFF	TGTGCCAGCAGTCCATATCTGAACACTGAAGCTTTCTTT
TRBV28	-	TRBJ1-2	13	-	CASSARPFYGYTF	TGTGCCAGCAGTGCCCGGCCCTTCTATGGCTACACCTTC